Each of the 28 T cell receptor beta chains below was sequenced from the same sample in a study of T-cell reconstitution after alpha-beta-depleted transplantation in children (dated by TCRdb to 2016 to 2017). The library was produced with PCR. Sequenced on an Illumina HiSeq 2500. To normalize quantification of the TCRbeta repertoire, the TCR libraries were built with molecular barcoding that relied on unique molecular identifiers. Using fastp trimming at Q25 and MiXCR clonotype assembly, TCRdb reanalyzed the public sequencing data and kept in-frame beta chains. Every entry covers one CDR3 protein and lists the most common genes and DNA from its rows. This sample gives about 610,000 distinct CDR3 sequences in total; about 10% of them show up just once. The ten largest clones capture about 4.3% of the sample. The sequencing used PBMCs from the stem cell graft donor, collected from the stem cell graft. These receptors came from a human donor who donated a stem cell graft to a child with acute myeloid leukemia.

DNA of the CDR3: TGTGCCAGCAGTTACTCGAGAGGACTAGCAGGCGAGCAGTACTTC. This encodes CASSYSRGLAGEQYF. The gene calls are TRBV6-2 or TRBV6-3 and TRBJ2-7; TRBD2 aligns across 8 bases. Germline V gene data show CDR1 as MNHEY and CDR2 as SVGEGT. Germline trimming cut 0 bases from V and 6 bases from J; bases unmatched to any gene: 7. This CDR3 has 15 residues.

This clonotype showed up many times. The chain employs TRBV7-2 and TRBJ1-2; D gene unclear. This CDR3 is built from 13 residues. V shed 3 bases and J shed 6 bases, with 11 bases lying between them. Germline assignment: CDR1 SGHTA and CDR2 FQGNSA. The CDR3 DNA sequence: TGTGCCAGCAGCTTGTGGGGTACGGATGGCTACACCTTC. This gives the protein CASSLWGTDGYTF.

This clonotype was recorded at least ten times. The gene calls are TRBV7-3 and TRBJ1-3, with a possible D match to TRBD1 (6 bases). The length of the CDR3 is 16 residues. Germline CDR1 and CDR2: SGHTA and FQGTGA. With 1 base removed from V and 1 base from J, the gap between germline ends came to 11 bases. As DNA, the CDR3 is TGTGCCAGCAGCTTAAGAGGCCAGGGGTCTGGAAACACCATATATTTT. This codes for CASSLRGQGSGNTIYF.

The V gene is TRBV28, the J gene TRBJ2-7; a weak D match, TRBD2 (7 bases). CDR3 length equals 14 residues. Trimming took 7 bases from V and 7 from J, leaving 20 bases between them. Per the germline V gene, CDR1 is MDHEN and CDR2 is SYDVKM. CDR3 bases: TGTGCCAGCATCACTCCGGGGGGCCAGGGGGAGCAGTACTTC. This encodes CASITPGGQGEQYF.

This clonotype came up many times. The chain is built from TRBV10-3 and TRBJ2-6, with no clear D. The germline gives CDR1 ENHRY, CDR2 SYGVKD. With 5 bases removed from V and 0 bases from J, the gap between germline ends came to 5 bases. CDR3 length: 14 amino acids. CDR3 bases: TGTGCCATCAGTCAGGACTCTGGGGCCAACGTCCTGACTTTC. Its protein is CAISQDSGANVLTF.

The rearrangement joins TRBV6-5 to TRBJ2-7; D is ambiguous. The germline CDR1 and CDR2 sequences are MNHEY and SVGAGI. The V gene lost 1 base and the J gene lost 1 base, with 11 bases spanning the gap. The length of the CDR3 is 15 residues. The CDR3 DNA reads TGTGCCAGCAGTTACTGGGCAGCGCGTTCCTACGAGCAGTACTTC. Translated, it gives CASSYWAARSYEQYF.

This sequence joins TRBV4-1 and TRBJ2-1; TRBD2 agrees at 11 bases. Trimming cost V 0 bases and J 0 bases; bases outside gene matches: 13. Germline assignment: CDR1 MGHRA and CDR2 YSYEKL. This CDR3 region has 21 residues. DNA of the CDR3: TGCGCCAGCAGCCAAGATCGCCTAGCGGGAGGAGGAGTAGGCTCCTACAATGAGCAGTTCTTC. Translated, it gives CASSQDRLAGGGVGSYNEQFF.

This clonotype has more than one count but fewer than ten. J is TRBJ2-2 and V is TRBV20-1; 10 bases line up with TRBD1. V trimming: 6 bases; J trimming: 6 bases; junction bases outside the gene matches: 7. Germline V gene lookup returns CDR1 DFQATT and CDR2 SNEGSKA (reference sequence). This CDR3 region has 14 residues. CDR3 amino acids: CSAPGTGVAGELFF. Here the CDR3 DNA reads TGCAGTGCCCCCGGGACAGGGGTTGCCGGGGAGCTGTTTTTT.

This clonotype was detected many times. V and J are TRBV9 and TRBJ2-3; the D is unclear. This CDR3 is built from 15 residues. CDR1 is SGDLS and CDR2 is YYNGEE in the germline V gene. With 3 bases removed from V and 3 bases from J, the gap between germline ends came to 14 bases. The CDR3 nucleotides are TGTGCCAGCAGCGGGACGTCCATTAGGACAGATACGCAGTATTTT. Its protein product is CASSGTSIRTDTQYF.

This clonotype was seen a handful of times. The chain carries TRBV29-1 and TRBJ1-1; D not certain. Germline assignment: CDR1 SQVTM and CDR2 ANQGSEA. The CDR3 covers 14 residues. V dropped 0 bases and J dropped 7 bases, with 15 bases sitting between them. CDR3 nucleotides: TGCAGCGTTGAAGATCGATCCGGGTGGAATGAAGCTTTCTTT. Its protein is CSVEDRSGWNEAFF.

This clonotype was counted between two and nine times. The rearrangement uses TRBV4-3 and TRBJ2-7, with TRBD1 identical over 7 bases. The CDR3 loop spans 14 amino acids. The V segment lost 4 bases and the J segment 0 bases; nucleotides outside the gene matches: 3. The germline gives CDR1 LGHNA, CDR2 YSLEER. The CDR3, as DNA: TGCGCCAGCAGCCGGGACAGCAACTCCTACGAGCAGTACTTC. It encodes CASSRDSNSYEQYF.

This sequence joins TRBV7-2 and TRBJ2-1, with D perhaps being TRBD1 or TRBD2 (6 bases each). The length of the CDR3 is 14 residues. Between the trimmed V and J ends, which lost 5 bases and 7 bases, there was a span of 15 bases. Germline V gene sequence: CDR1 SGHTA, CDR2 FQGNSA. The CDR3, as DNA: TGTGCCAGCAGCCCAACGGGGGCGGGGAATGAGCAGTTCTTC. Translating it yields CASSPTGAGNEQFF.

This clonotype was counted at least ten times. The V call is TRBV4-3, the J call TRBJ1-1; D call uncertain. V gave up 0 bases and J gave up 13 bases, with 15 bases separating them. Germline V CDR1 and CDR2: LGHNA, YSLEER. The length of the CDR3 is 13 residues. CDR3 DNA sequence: TGCGCCAGCAGCCAAGAGAGTGATAGTCAGGTTTTCTTT. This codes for CASSQESDSQVFF.

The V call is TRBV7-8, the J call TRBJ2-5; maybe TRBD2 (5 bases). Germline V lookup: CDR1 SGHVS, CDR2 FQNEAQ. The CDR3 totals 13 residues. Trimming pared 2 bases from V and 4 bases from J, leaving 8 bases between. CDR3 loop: CASSLHSGETQYF. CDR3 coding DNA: TGTGCCAGCAGCTTACACAGCGGAGAGACCCAGTACTTC.

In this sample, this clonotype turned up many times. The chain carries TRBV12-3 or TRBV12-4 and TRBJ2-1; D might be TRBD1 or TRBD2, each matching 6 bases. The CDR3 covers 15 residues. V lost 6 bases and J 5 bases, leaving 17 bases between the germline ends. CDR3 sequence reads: CASSLLGGGNNEQFF. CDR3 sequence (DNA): TGTGCCAGCAGCCTCCTCGGGGGCGGGAACAATGAGCAGTTCTTC.

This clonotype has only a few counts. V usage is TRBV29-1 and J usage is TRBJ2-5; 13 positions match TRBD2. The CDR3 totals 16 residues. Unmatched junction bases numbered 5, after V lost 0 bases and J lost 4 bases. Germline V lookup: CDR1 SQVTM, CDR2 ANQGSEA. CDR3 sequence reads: CSVEDRTSGSRETQYF. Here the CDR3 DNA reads TGCAGCGTTGAAGATCGGACTAGCGGGAGCAGAGAGACCCAGTACTTC.

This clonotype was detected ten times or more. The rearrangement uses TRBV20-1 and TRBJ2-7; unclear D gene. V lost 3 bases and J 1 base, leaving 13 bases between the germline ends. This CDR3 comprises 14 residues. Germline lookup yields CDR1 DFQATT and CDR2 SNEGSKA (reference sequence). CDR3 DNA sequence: TGCAGTGCTAGCAACACCGTATTTTCCTACGAGCAGTACTTC. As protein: CSASNTVFSYEQYF.

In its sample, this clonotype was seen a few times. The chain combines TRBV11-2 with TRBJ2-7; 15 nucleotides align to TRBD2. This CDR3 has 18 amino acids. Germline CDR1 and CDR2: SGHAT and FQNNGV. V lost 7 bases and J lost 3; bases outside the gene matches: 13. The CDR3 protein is CASINQRTSGRAGYEQYF. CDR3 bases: TGTGCCAGCATTAACCAACGGACTAGCGGGAGGGCCGGCTACGAGCAGTACTTC. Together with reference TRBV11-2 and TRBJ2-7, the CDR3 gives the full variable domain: EAGVAQSPRYKIIEKRQSVAFWCNPISGHATLYWYQQILGQGPKLLIQFQNNGVVDDSQLPKDRFSAERLKGVDSTLKIQPAKLEDSAVYLCASINQRTSGRAGYEQYFGPGTRLTVT.

This chain's CDR3 is CASSELLGLAKNEQFF. DNA of the CDR3: TGTGCCAGCAGTGAACTTTTGGGACTAGCGAAGAATGAGCAGTTCTTC. This chain uses TRBV6-1 with TRBJ2-1; 10 bases match TRBD2. CDR3 length equals 16 residues. CDR1 is MNHNS and CDR2 is SASEGT in the germline V gene. The trim removed 2 bases at V and 7 bases at J, leaving 8 bases unmatched.

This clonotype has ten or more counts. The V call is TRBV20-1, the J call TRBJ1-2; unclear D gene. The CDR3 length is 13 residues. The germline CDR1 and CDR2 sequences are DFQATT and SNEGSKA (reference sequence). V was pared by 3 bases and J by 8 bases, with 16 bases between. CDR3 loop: CSASLAGVGGYTF. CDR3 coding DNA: TGCAGTGCTAGTTTGGCGGGCGTGGGGGGCTACACCTTC.

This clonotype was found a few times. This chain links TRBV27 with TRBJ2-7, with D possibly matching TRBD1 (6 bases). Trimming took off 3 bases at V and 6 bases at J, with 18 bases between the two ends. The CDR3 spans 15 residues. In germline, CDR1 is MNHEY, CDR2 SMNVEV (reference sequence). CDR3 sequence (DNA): TGTGCCAGCAGTTTGACCGGACAGCTTTTCTCCGAGCAGTACTTC. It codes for CASSLTGQLFSEQYF.

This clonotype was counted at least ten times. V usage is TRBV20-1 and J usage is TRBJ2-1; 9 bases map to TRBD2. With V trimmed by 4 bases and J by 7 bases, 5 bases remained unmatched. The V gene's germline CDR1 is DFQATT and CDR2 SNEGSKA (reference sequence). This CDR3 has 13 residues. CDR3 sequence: CSATSGVGNEQFF. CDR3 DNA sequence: TGCAGTGCTACTAGCGGGGTGGGGAATGAGCAGTTCTTC.

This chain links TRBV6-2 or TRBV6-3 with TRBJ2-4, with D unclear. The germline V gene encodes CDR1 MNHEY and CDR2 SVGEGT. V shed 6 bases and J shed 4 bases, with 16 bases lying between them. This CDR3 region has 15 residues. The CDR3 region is CASSPMADWKNIQYF. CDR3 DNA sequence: TGTGCCAGCAGCCCCATGGCCGACTGGAAAAACATTCAGTACTTC.

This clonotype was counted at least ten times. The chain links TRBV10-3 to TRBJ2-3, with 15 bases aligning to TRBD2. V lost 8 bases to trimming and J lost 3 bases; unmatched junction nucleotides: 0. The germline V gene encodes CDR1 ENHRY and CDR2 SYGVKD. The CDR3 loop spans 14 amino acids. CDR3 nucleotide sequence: TGTGCCATCGGGACTAGCGGGAGGACAGATACGCAGTATTTT. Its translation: CAIGTSGRTDTQYF.

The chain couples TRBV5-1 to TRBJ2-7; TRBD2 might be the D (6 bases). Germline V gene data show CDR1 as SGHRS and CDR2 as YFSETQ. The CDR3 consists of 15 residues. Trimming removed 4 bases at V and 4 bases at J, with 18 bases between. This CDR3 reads CASSLGGPPLYEQYF. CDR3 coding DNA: TGCGCCAGCAGCCTCGGGGGACCCCCCCTTTACGAGCAGTACTTC.

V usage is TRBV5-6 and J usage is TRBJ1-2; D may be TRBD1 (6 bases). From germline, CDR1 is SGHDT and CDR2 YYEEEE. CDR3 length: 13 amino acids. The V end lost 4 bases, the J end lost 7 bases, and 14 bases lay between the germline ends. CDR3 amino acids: CASSRGQVTGYTF. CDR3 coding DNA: TGTGCCAGCAGCAGGGGACAAGTTACTGGCTACACCTTC.

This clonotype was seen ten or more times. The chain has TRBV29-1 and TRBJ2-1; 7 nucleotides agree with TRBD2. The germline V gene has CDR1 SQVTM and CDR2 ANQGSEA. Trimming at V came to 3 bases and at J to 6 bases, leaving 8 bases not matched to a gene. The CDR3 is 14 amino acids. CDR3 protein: CSVDRLGGSNEQFF. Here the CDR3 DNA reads TGCAGCGTTGACCGGCTCGGGGGGAGCAATGAGCAGTTCTTC.

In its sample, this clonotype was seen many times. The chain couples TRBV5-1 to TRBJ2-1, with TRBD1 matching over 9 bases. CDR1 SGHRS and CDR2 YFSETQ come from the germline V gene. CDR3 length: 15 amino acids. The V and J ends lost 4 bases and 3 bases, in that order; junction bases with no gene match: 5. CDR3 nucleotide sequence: TGCGCCAGCAGCAACCGGGACAGGGTCTACAATGAGCAGTTCTTC. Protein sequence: CASSNRDRVYNEQFF.